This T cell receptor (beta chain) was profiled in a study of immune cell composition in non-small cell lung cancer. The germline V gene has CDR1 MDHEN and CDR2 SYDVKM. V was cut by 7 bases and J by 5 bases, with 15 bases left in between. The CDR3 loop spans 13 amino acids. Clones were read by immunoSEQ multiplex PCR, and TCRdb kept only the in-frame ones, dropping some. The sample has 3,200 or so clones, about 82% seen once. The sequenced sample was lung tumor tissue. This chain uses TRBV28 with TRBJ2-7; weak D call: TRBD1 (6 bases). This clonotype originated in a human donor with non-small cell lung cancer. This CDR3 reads CASTLPGAHEQYF. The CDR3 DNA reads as TGTGCCAGCACACTTCCAGGGGCCCACGAGCAGTACTTC.